The 25 T cell receptor beta chains in this list originate from one sample, sequenced in a study of shared T cell receptors in the human thymus. TCRdb's table, derived via immunoSEQ multiplex PCR, lists solely in-frame clones and lacks some. The sample shows about 660,000 clones, 87% of them seen only once. The same data also went into a second study, on human thymus T cells.

The sample comprised thymocytes. These receptors originate from a boy under two years old with a congenital heart defect.

The chain is built from TRBV29-1 and TRBJ1-2; D is perhaps TRBD1 (5 bases). Between the trimmed V and J ends, which lost 2 bases and 6 bases, there was a span of 7 bases. The germline gives CDR1 SQVTM, CDR2 ANQGSEA. The CDR3 sequence is 11 residues long. The CDR3 DNA follows: TGCAGCGTTGAAACAGGCGATGGCTACACCTTC. Amino acids: CSVETGDGYTF.

The rearrangement joins TRBV5-1 to TRBJ2-1; 13 nucleotides align to TRBD2. Germline V gives CDR1 SGHRS, CDR2 YFSETQ. V was clipped by 3 bases and J by 5 bases; unmatched bases: 5. This CDR3 contains 16 residues. The CDR3 sequence: CASSSTGTSGDNEQFF. The DNA of the CDR3 is TGCGCCAGCAGCTCTACCGGGACTAGCGGGGACAATGAGCAGTTCTTC.

CDR3 sequence: CASSPYTSGGYNEQFF. CDR3 coding DNA: TGTGCCAGCTCACCTTACACTAGCGGGGGTTACAATGAGCAGTTCTTC. The rearrangement links TRBV18 to TRBJ2-1, with TRBD2 identical over 11 bases. The CDR3 runs to 16 residues. Germline V gene sequence: CDR1 KGHSH, CDR2 LQKENI. The J segment lost 4 bases and the V segment lost 3 bases, leaving 5 bases of the junction unmatched.

CDR3 region: CASSHGQGRSGELFF. CDR3 sequence (DNA): TGCGCCAGCAGCCATGGACAGGGGCGGTCCGGGGAGCTGTTTTTT. The chain combines TRBV5-1 with TRBJ2-2, with 9 bases identical to TRBD1. The CDR3 loop spans 15 amino acids. Germline CDR1 reads SGHRS; CDR2 reads YFSETQ. V gave up 4 bases and J gave up 6 bases; unmatched junction bases: 7.

The J gene is TRBJ2-7, the V gene TRBV2; maybe TRBD1 (6 bases). This CDR3 has 15 amino acids. CDR1 SNHLY and CDR2 FYNNEI come from the germline V gene. Trimming removed 10 bases at V and 3 bases at J, with 22 bases between. CDR3 sequence reads: CATDQPGHAGYEQYF. CDR3 nucleotide sequence: TGTGCCACAGATCAACCGGGACACGCAGGCTACGAGCAGTACTTC.

V is TRBV6-1 and J is TRBJ2-5; D may be TRBD2 (6 bases). Trimming took 10 bases from V and 5 from J, leaving 17 bases between them. The CDR3 has 13 amino acids. Germline V gene data show CDR1 as MNHNS and CDR2 as SASEGT. CDR3 amino acids: CANRERGKETQYF. In DNA form, the CDR3 reads TGTGCCAACAGAGAACGGGGGAAGGAGACCCAGTACTTC.

This chain links TRBV7-9 with TRBJ2-7, with 7 bases fitting TRBD2. Germline V gives CDR1 SEHNR, CDR2 FQNEAQ (reference sequence). Trimming took 5 bases from V and 5 from J; bases not matched to a gene: 6. This CDR3 is built from 13 residues. The CDR3, as DNA: TGTGCCAGCAGCATCGGACTAGTAGACGAGCAGTACTTC. It is translated as CASSIGLVDEQYF.

The rearrangement joins TRBV4-1 to TRBJ2-1; perhaps TRBD2 as D (5 bases). This CDR3 spans 17 amino acids. CDR1 and CDR2 (germline): MGHRA, YSYEKL. V lost 5 bases and J 2 bases, leaving 19 bases between the germline ends. The CDR3 DNA follows: TGCGCCAGCAGCTCCTCCTTTTCTAGCTCTCCCTACAATGAGCAGTTCTTC. It yields the protein CASSSSFSSSPYNEQFF.

This clone came up a few times. The identical CDR3 is also encoded by other nucleotide sequences in the sample. The chain carries TRBV5-1 and TRBJ2-7, with no clear D. The ends were cut back, 0 bases at V and 0 bases at J, with 10 bases in the middle. The germline CDR1 and CDR2 sequences are SGHRS and YFSETQ. This CDR3 is built from 15 residues. The CDR3 loop is CASSLVGDRSYEQYF. The CDR3 nucleotides read TGCGCCAGCAGCTTGGTCGGAGACCGCTCCTACGAGCAGTACTTC.

The chain recombines TRBV4-3 with TRBJ2-7; TRBD1 matches 7 bases. The V gene's germline CDR1 is LGHNA and CDR2 YSLEER. This CDR3 has 15 residues. V lost 0 bases to trimming and J lost 6 bases; unmatched junction nucleotides: 8. The CDR3 nucleotides read TGCGCCAGCAGCCAAGATGAATGGTACAGGGGCGAGCAGTACTTC. It translates to CASSQDEWYRGEQYF.

This clone was counted a few times. The chain employs TRBV4-3 and TRBJ1-1; D possibly corresponds to TRBD1 (5 bases). This CDR3 is built from 16 residues. Germline V CDR1 and CDR2: LGHNA, YSLEER. V gave up 3 bases and J gave up 4 bases, with 18 bases separating them. The CDR3 spells CASSQGPRDSSTEAFF. In DNA, the CDR3 is TGCGCCAGCAGCCAGGGGCCCAGGGACTCTAGCACTGAAGCTTTCTTT.

The chain uses TRBV5-6 and TRBJ1-1; D might be TRBD1 (6 bases). There are 16 residues in the CDR3. V dropped 5 bases and J dropped 6 bases, with 23 bases sitting between them. Looked up from germline, CDR1 is SGHDT and CDR2 is YYEEEE. CDR3 sequence: CASSPSLREGVPEAFF. The CDR3 DNA reads as TGTGCCAGCAGTCCTAGCCTCCGAGAGGGGGTCCCTGAAGCTTTCTTT. Drawing the rest from reference TRBV5-6 and TRBJ1-1, the complete variable domain is DAGVTQSPTHLIKTRGQQVTLRCSPKSGHDTVSWYQQALGQGPQFIFQYYEEEERQRGNFPDRFSGHQFPNYSSELNVNALLLGDSALYLCASSPSLREGVPEAFFGQGTRLTVV.

Concerning this clone: The sample holds other DNA sequences that translate to the same CDR3. The V and J genes are TRBV5-1 and TRBJ1-3; TRBD1 matches 9 bases. Germline CDR1 is SGHRS and CDR2 is YFSETQ. V lost 4 bases to trimming and J lost 0 bases; unmatched junction nucleotides: 2. The CDR3 has 15 residues. The CDR3 DNA reads TGCGCCAGCAGCCTGGACAGGGGCTCTGGAAACACCATATATTTT. Translating it yields CASSLDRGSGNTIYF.

The J gene is TRBJ1-1, the V gene TRBV6-6; D is undetermined. This CDR3 comprises 13 residues. Germline-derived CDR1 and CDR2 are MNHNY and SVGAGI (reference sequence). V lost 7 bases, J lost 7 bases, and 16 bases lay in between. CDR3 coding DNA: TGTGCCAGCACCATACAGCTTAACCATGAAGCTTTCTTT. This codes for CASTIQLNHEAFF.

The CDR3 loop reads CASRLAGTADTQYF. The CDR3 DNA follows: TGTGCCAGCAGGTTAGCGGGGACTGCAGATACGCAGTATTTT. The genes are TRBV6-1 and TRBJ2-3; 8 bases agree with TRBD2. The CDR3 loop spans 14 amino acids. Germline trimming cut 6 bases from V and 4 bases from J; bases unmatched to any gene: 6. Per germline, CDR1 MNHNS and CDR2 SASEGT.

The CDR3 protein is CAWSAITGGSSYNSPLHF. The CDR3 nucleotides read TGTGCCTGGAGTGCAATCACAGGGGGAAGCTCCTATAATTCACCCCTCCACTTT. The V gene is TRBV30, the J gene TRBJ1-6; 8 bases fit TRBD1. Losses at the gene ends were 1 base for V and 0 bases for J; bases not matched to a gene: 8. The CDR3 covers 18 residues. Germline assignment: CDR1 GTSNPN and CDR2 SVGIG (reference sequence).

J is TRBJ2-1 and V is TRBV28; a weak D match, TRBD1 (6 bases). Per germline, CDR1 MDHEN and CDR2 SYDVKM. This CDR3 comprises 16 residues. V lost 3 bases, J lost 0 bases, and 12 bases lay in between. CDR3 sequence: CASSFWVRGSYNEQFF. The DNA for the CDR3 is TGTGCCAGCAGTTTCTGGGTCAGGGGCTCCTACAATGAGCAGTTCTTC.

The V call is TRBV6-1, the J call TRBJ1-4; D is unresolved. Germline V gene lookup returns CDR1 MNHNS and CDR2 SASEGT. The CDR3 runs 14 residues. V was shortened by 3 bases and J by 4 bases, with 9 bases between the two germline ends. CDR3 sequence reads: CASSDRPVNEKLFF. The DNA of the CDR3 is TGTGCCAGCAGTGACAGGCCCGTTAATGAAAAACTGTTTTTT.

The chain recombines TRBV11-3 with TRBJ1-2; D is unresolved. Per the germline V gene, CDR1 is SGHNT and CDR2 is YENEEA. The CDR3 sequence is 15 residues long. The V and J ends lost 3 bases and 1 base respectively, with 12 bases between them. CDR3: CASSFSVSLNYGYTF. Written as DNA, the CDR3 is TGTGCCAGCAGCTTCAGCGTATCTCTTAACTATGGCTACACCTTC. Variable domain in full (rest from reference TRBV11-3 and TRBJ1-2): EAGVVQSPRYKIIEKKQPVAFWCNPISGHNTLYWYLQNLGQGPELLIRYENEEAVDDSQLPKDRFSAERLKGVDSTLKIQPAELGDSAVYLCASSFSVSLNYGYTFGSGTRLTVV.

The J gene is TRBJ2-5, the V gene TRBV2; weak D call: TRBD2 (5 bases). CDR3 length equals 13 residues. Germline CDR1 and CDR2: SNHLY and FYNNEI. V dropped 3 bases and J dropped 3 bases, with 8 bases sitting between them. The CDR3 region has the DNA TGTGCCAGCAGTGACGGGGTGGAAGAGACCCAGTACTTC. It is translated as CASSDGVEETQYF.

V and J are TRBV19 and TRBJ1-5; TRBD1 might be the D (5 bases). This CDR3 contains 17 residues. V was shortened by 3 bases and J by 0 bases, with 15 bases between the two germline ends. Germline-derived CDR1 and CDR2 are LNHDA and SQIVND (reference sequence). The CDR3 loop reads CASSIAQGEGSNQPQHF. In DNA, the CDR3 is TGTGCCAGTAGTATTGCACAAGGGGAGGGTAGCAATCAGCCCCAGCATTTT. Using reference TRBV19 and TRBJ1-5 for the parts outside the CDR3, the full variable domain is DGGITQSPKYLFRKEGQNVTLSCEQNLNHDAMYWYRQDPGQGLRLIYYSQIVNDFQKGDIAEGYSVSREKKESFPLTVTSAQKNPTAFYLCASSIAQGEGSNQPQHFGDGTRLSIL.

CDR3 coding DNA: TGCGCCAGCAGCTTGAGTCCCTACGCCGCGTCCTACAATGAGCAGTTCTTC. Its translation is CASSLSPYAASYNEQFF. The chain combines TRBV5-1 with TRBJ2-1; D not certain. CDR1 and CDR2 from the germline V gene are SGHRS and YFSETQ. This CDR3 contains 17 residues. Trimming shortened V by 1 base and J by 1 base, and 15 bases separated the two germline ends.

This clone has only a few counts. Other DNA sequences within the sample encode an identical CDR3. The chain is built from TRBV19 and TRBJ2-3, with D perhaps matching TRBD2 (6 bases). The V end was cut by 1 base, the J end by 5 bases, with 7 bases between. The CDR3 has 13 residues. Germline V lookup: CDR1 LNHDA, CDR2 SQIVND (reference sequence). The CDR3 coding sequence is TGTGCCAGTAGTATAGTGGGGGGAGATACGCAGTATTTT. It codes for CASSIVGGDTQYF.

The chain is built from TRBV19 and TRBJ1-1, with D tentatively TRBD1 (5 bases). Germline CDR1 is LNHDA and CDR2 is SQIVND (reference sequence). The CDR3 has 15 residues. Trimming took 6 bases from V and 3 from J, leaving 17 bases between them. DNA of the CDR3: TGTGCCAGTAGATGGGGCAGTCCGGGGGACACTGAAGCTTTCTTT. Translated: CASRWGSPGDTEAFF.

This chain links TRBV29-1 with TRBJ1-2, with TRBD1 matching over 11 bases. The CDR3 has 14 amino acids. After removal of 4 bases from V and 5 bases from J, the junction contained 6 bases not matched to a gene. From germline, CDR1 is SQVTM and CDR2 ANQGSEA. CDR3 protein: CSVAGTGGPYGYTF. In DNA form, the CDR3 reads TGCAGCGTTGCCGGGACAGGGGGTCCATATGGCTACACCTTC.